Listed below are T cell receptor beta chains from one sample, sequenced in a study of cytomegalovirus exposure and HLA in healthy donors. Sequencing was performed with immunoSEQ multiplex PCR; in TCRdb, only in-frame clones are kept and a portion is missing. The sample contains around 120,000 clones, 75% to 90% of which appear only once. Source material: PBMCs. These receptor sequences come from a man aged 18 to 30 in good health and CMV-seropositive. Both conserved end residues are part of each CDR3. The order of the fields is CDR3 DNA, CDR3 protein, J gene, V gene, clone size, D gene. D genes are given only for firm matches. The size entry is marked missing in some rows and otherwise reads once, few, many or a size class.

cdr3_nt: TGTGCCATCAGTCCCCAGGGACAGGGGAGATACGAGCAGTACTTC
cdr3_aa: CAISPQGQGRYEQYF
j_call: TRBJ2-7
v_call: TRBV10-3
clone_size: once
d_call: TRBD1

cdr3_nt: TGCAGTGCTAGAGTGGAGAACAAAGCTTTCTTT
cdr3_aa: CSARVENKAFF
j_call: TRBJ1-1
v_call: TRBV20-1
clone_size: -
d_call: -

cdr3_nt: TGTGCCAGCAGCAGCACCGGGACAGGGGTTTTCTCCTACGAGCAGTACTTC
cdr3_aa: CASSSTGTGVFSYEQYF
j_call: TRBJ2-7
v_call: TRBV5-4
clone_size: -
d_call: TRBD1

cdr3_nt: TGTGCCAGCAGTCCGATGGGACAGGGGGGTTACAATGAGCAGTTCTTC
cdr3_aa: CASSPMGQGGYNEQFF
j_call: TRBJ2-1
v_call: TRBV7-9
clone_size: -
d_call: TRBD1

cdr3_nt: TGTGCCAGCACCAAGAACCGACAGGGGGGCCACGAGCAGTACTTC
cdr3_aa: CASTKNRQGGHEQYF
j_call: TRBJ2-7
v_call: TRBV27
clone_size: -
d_call: TRBD1

cdr3_nt: TGTGCCAGCAGTGCGGTTCGCGAGCAGTACTTC
cdr3_aa: CASSAVREQYF
j_call: TRBJ2-7
v_call: TRBV28
clone_size: -
d_call: -

cdr3_nt: TGTGCCAGCAGCCTGACCGGCCGAAGGAGGACCATATATTTT
cdr3_aa: CASSLTGRRRTIYF
j_call: TRBJ1-3
v_call: TRBV5-6
clone_size: -
d_call: -

cdr3_nt: TGTGCCAGCAGTCCTCGTATCGCGAACACCGGGGAGCTGTTTTTT
cdr3_aa: CASSPRIANTGELFF
j_call: TRBJ2-2
v_call: TRBV27
clone_size: -
d_call: -

cdr3_nt: TGTGCCAGCAGCTTAGGCAGGACAGGGGGCCAAGAGACCCAGTACTTC
cdr3_aa: CASSLGRTGGQETQYF
j_call: TRBJ2-5
v_call: TRBV5-8
clone_size: once
d_call: TRBD1

cdr3_nt: TGTGCCATCAGTGACTCGACAGGGGGCTCTAACTATGGCTACACCTTC
cdr3_aa: CAISDSTGGSNYGYTF
j_call: TRBJ1-2
v_call: TRBV10-3
clone_size: once
d_call: TRBD1

cdr3_nt: TGTGCCAGCAGCTCGACGAAGACAACCTACTCTAACTATGGCTACACCTTC
cdr3_aa: CASSSTKTTYSNYGYTF
j_call: TRBJ1-2
v_call: TRBV7-9
clone_size: -
d_call: -

cdr3_nt: TGTGCCAGCTCACCTGGGACGGGACAGAACTACACCTTC
cdr3_aa: CASSPGTGQNYTF
j_call: TRBJ1-2
v_call: TRBV18
clone_size: few
d_call: TRBD1

cdr3_nt: TGTGCCAGCAAGACGACAGGGCGCCCAGATACGCAGTATTTT
cdr3_aa: CASKTTGRPDTQYF
j_call: TRBJ2-3
v_call: TRBV6-5
clone_size: -
d_call: TRBD1

cdr3_nt: TGTGCCAGCAGAGTTTCTGGGCAGGCGAACACTGAAGCTTTCTTT
cdr3_aa: CASRVSGQANTEAFF
j_call: TRBJ1-1
v_call: TRBV27
clone_size: -
d_call: -

cdr3_nt: TGTGCCAGCAGCTTATATGCTCCAGGGCGGGAGAACACTGAAGCTTTCTTT
cdr3_aa: CASSLYAPGRENTEAFF
j_call: TRBJ1-1
v_call: TRBV7-6
clone_size: -
d_call: -

cdr3_nt: TGTGCCAGATCAAACAGGGGGTGGTACAATGAGCAGTTCTTC
cdr3_aa: CARSNRGWYNEQFF
j_call: TRBJ2-1
v_call: TRBV5-8
clone_size: -
d_call: TRBD1

cdr3_nt: TGTGCCAGCAGCTTAGACAGGAGCACCGGGGAGCTGTTTTTT
cdr3_aa: CASSLDRSTGELFF
j_call: TRBJ2-2
v_call: TRBV7-9
clone_size: -
d_call: -

cdr3_nt: TGTGCCAGCAGTTACTCACCAGGGCCTCGCTACGAGCAGTACTTC
cdr3_aa: CASSYSPGPRYEQYF
j_call: TRBJ2-7
v_call: TRBV6-5
clone_size: -
d_call: -

cdr3_nt: TGCGCCAGCAGCTCGACTAGCGGGAACTACGAGCAGTACTTC
cdr3_aa: CASSSTSGNYEQYF
j_call: TRBJ2-7
v_call: TRBV5-1
clone_size: -
d_call: TRBD2

cdr3_nt: TGTGCCAGTCAGTTACGTTTATTGAACACTGAAGCTTTCTTT
cdr3_aa: CASQLRLLNTEAFF
j_call: TRBJ1-1
v_call: TRBV27
clone_size: -
d_call: -

cdr3_nt: TGTGCCAGTAGTATAGATGGTAGGACTTCGAGCTCCTACAATGAGCAGTTCTTC
cdr3_aa: CASSIDGRTSSSYNEQFF
j_call: TRBJ2-1
v_call: TRBV19
clone_size: once
d_call: -

cdr3_nt: TGTGCCAGAAGCCCCCGGGACAGAGGCAATCAGCCCCAGCATTTT
cdr3_aa: CARSPRDRGNQPQHF
j_call: TRBJ1-5
v_call: TRBV5-3
clone_size: -
d_call: TRBD1

cdr3_nt: TGTGCCAGTAGCCCCCTCAGGTCCCACGAGCAGTACTTC
cdr3_aa: CASSPLRSHEQYF
j_call: TRBJ2-7
v_call: TRBV19
clone_size: -
d_call: -

cdr3_nt: TGTGCCAGCAGTTTGGACAGGGGATTTGGCTACACCTTC
cdr3_aa: CASSLDRGFGYTF
j_call: TRBJ1-2
v_call: TRBV27
clone_size: -
d_call: TRBD1

cdr3_nt: TGTGCCAGTAGTTTCGAGACCGGGGAGCTGTTTTTT
cdr3_aa: CASSFETGELFF
j_call: TRBJ2-2
v_call: TRBV19
clone_size: -
d_call: -

cdr3_nt: TGTGCCTGGAGTGTACTAGAAGCTTTCTTT
cdr3_aa: CAWSVLEAFF
j_call: TRBJ1-1
v_call: TRBV30
clone_size: -
d_call: -

cdr3_nt: TGTGCCAGCTCCAGGGGAGGGGACTCCTACGAGCAGTACTTC
cdr3_aa: CASSRGGDSYEQYF
j_call: TRBJ2-7
v_call: TRBV18
clone_size: -
d_call: -

cdr3_nt: TGTGCCAGCAGCCCCCGCGGGGGTTCTTCCTACAATGAGCAGTTCTTC
cdr3_aa: CASSPRGGSSYNEQFF
j_call: TRBJ2-1
v_call: TRBV11-3
clone_size: -
d_call: TRBD2

cdr3_nt: TGTGCCAGCAGTCAGACTAGCGGGGGATTCTATGAGCAGTTCTTC
cdr3_aa: CASSQTSGGFYEQFF
j_call: TRBJ2-1
v_call: TRBV27
clone_size: -
d_call: TRBD2

cdr3_nt: TGTGCCAGCAGTGGTAACGTGGACAGGGTATCGTCAGGATATGGCTACACCTTC
cdr3_aa: CASSGNVDRVSSGYGYTF
j_call: TRBJ1-2
v_call: TRBV6-1
clone_size: -
d_call: TRBD1

cdr3_nt: TGCGCCAGCAGCCAAGAGTCGCTAGCTTCGGATACGCAGTATTTT
cdr3_aa: CASSQESLASDTQYF
j_call: TRBJ2-3
v_call: TRBV4-1
clone_size: -
d_call: -

cdr3_nt: TGTGCCAGCAGCCCCTATTCCGGGACAGGGGCACAAGAGACCCAGTACTTC
cdr3_aa: CASSPYSGTGAQETQYF
j_call: TRBJ2-5
v_call: TRBV14
clone_size: -
d_call: TRBD1

cdr3_nt: TGCGCCAGCAGCGCAGGACAGGGTACCAATCAGCCCCAGCATTTT
cdr3_aa: CASSAGQGTNQPQHF
j_call: TRBJ1-5
v_call: TRBV5-1
clone_size: -
d_call: TRBD1

cdr3_nt: TGTGCCAGCAGCTTTGCAGCGGGGAAGATTTATACGCAGTATTTT
cdr3_aa: CASSFAAGKIYTQYF
j_call: TRBJ2-3
v_call: TRBV5-8
clone_size: few
d_call: TRBD2

cdr3_nt: TGTGCCAGCAGTTACAGGTCGGGTTACGAGCAGTACTTC
cdr3_aa: CASSYRSGYEQYF
j_call: TRBJ2-7
v_call: TRBV6-5
clone_size: -
d_call: -

cdr3_nt: TGCGCCAGCAGCTTGGGGACTTTCCCCGCGGGACAGAATTATTCACCCCTCCACTTT
cdr3_aa: CASSLGTFPAGQNYSPLHF
j_call: TRBJ1-6
v_call: TRBV5-1
clone_size: once
d_call: TRBD1

cdr3_nt: TGTGCCAGCAGCCAAGATAAATCCGGGACTAGCGGGGCTGGAGAGACCCAGTACTTC
cdr3_aa: CASSQDKSGTSGAGETQYF
j_call: TRBJ2-5
v_call: TRBV4-2
clone_size: -
d_call: TRBD2

cdr3_nt: TGTGCCAGCAGCTCGAGCCGTACCTACGAGCAGTACTTC
cdr3_aa: CASSSSRTYEQYF
j_call: TRBJ2-7
v_call: TRBV7-9
clone_size: -
d_call: -

cdr3_nt: TGTGCCAGCAGTTTCCACAACTCGGACAGGTCCAATTCACCCCTCCACTTT
cdr3_aa: CASSFHNSDRSNSPLHF
j_call: TRBJ1-6
v_call: TRBV28
clone_size: -
d_call: TRBD1

cdr3_nt: TGTGCCAGCAGTGAATGGGGGGACAGGACGAACACCGGGGAGCTGTTTTTT
cdr3_aa: CASSEWGDRTNTGELFF
j_call: TRBJ2-2
v_call: TRBV25-1
clone_size: -
d_call: TRBD1

cdr3_nt: TGTGCCAGTAGTATAGGAGGGAGTGATACGCAGTATTTT
cdr3_aa: CASSIGGSDTQYF
j_call: TRBJ2-3
v_call: TRBV19
clone_size: -
d_call: -

cdr3_nt: TGTGCCAGCAGTTTAGCGGGGGGCACCATCCCGCACACCGGGGAGCTGTTTTTT
cdr3_aa: CASSLAGGTIPHTGELFF
j_call: TRBJ2-2
v_call: TRBV2
clone_size: -
d_call: TRBD2

cdr3_nt: TGTGCCAGCACCCAAAGGAGGGCGCGCACCGGGGAGCTGTTTTTT
cdr3_aa: CASTQRRARTGELFF
j_call: TRBJ2-2
v_call: TRBV6-1
clone_size: few
d_call: -